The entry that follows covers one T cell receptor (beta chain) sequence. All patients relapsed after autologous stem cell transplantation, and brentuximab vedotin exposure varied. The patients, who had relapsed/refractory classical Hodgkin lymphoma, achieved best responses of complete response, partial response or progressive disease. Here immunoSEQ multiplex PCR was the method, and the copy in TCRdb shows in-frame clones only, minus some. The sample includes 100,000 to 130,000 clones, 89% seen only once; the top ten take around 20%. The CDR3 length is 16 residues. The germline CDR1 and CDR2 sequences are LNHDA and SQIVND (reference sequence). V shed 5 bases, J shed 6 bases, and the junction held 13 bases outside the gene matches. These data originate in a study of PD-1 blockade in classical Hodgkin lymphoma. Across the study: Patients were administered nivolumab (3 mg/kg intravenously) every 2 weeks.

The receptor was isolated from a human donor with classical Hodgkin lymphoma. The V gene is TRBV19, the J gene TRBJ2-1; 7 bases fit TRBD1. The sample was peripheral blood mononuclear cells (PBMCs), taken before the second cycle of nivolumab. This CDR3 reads CASSAAGGIPFNEQFF. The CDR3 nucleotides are TGTGCCAGTAGTGCCGCAGGGGGAATACCCTTCAATGAGCAGTTCTTC.